This T cell receptor beta chain is from a study of blood T cell repertoires in COVID-19. Study summary: The study drew acute and convalescent COVID-19 samples from the United States, Italy and Spain.

Some clones are missing from TCRdb's copy, which holds only in-frame ones; the method was immunoSEQ multiplex PCR. The sample comprises 220,000 or so clones, less than 85% of which are singletons, and 3.5% to 4% rests with the top ten. The CDR3 has 14 residues. Trimming cost V 3 bases and J 1 base, with 6 bases left between them. Germline V gene lookup returns CDR1 LNHDA and CDR2 SQIVND (reference sequence). The V call is TRBV19, the J call TRBJ2-2, with TRBD1 as a possible D gene (5 bases). The sample taken for sequencing was peripheral blood. This TCR came from a woman aged 80 or older with acute or convalescent COVID-19. The CDR3 bases are TGTGCCAGTAGTATTAGGGGGAACACCGGGGAGCTGTTTTTT. Encoded protein: CASSIRGNTGELFF.